Presented here are 28 T cell receptor beta chains from one specimen sequenced in a study of naive CD8 T cells in extremely preterm neonates. The method was immunoSEQ multiplex PCR; TCRdb's version includes in-frame clones alone and lacks a portion of them. The profile shows about 7,600 clones, roughly 97% of them singletons. The sequenced material came from naive CD8+ T cells from blood. The receptor source for this set is a human donor in good health.

V usage is TRBV19 and J usage is TRBJ1-5; D is ambiguous. The CDR3 is 12 residues long. V was pared by 8 bases and J by 6 bases, with 11 bases between. CDR1 is LNHDA, CDR2 SQIVND, per germline (reference sequence). CDR3 protein: CASDLPGQPQHF. CDR3 nucleotide sequence: TGTGCCAGTGATCTACCAGGTCAGCCCCAGCATTTT. The full variable domain, completed using reference TRBV19 and TRBJ1-5, is DGGITQSPKYLFRKEGQNVTLSCEQNLNHDAMYWYRQDPGQGLRLIYYSQIVNDFQKGDIAEGYSVSREKKESFPLTVTSAQKNPTAFYLCASDLPGQPQHFGDGTRLSIL.

The chain employs TRBV15 and TRBJ2-7; 16 bases line up with TRBD2. The CDR3 covers 20 residues. CDR1 LNHNV and CDR2 YYDKDF come from the germline V gene (reference sequence). V gave up 5 bases and J gave up 5 bases; unmatched junction bases: 18. CDR3 sequence (DNA): TGTGCCACCAGCTCCGGGCGACTCGGGACTAGCGGGGGGGCCGGGGACGAGCAGTACTTC. It encodes CATSSGRLGTSGGAGDEQYF.

The chain carries TRBV6-5 and TRBJ1-2; 8 bases match TRBD1. The CDR3 length is 16 residues. CDR1 MNHEY and CDR2 SVGAGI come from the germline V gene. V shed 0 bases and J 6 bases; nucleotides not matched to a gene: 9. The chain's CDR3 is CASSYSAGAGGNGYTF. CDR3 bases: TGTGCCAGCAGTTACTCGGCGGGGGCAGGGGGCAATGGCTACACCTTC.

V gene TRBV11-3 combines with J gene TRBJ2-2; 9 bases align to TRBD1. Germline lookup yields CDR1 SGHNT and CDR2 YENEEA. The trim removed 5 bases at V and 5 bases at J, leaving 18 bases unmatched. The CDR3 spans 19 residues. As DNA, the CDR3 is TGTGCCAGCAGCGCCCGGGACAGGGTCGTTTCCAGGGGGACCGGGGAGCTGTTTTTT. It codes for CASSARDRVVSRGTGELFF.

This chain connects TRBV5-4 to TRBJ1-2; D call uncertain. The CDR3 totals 17 residues. Per the germline V gene, CDR1 is SGHNT and CDR2 is YYREEE (reference sequence). V shed 0 bases and J shed 3 bases, with 18 bases lying between them. The CDR3 nucleotides read TGTGCCAGCAGCTTGGCGATTGGGCAGGATGATTACTATGGCTACACCTTC. Encoded protein: CASSLAIGQDDYYGYTF.

The chain couples TRBV9 to TRBJ1-6, with D possibly TRBD1 on 6 matching bases. Deletions cut 0 bases from V and 0 bases from J, with 10 bases between. The CDR3 has 17 amino acids. Germline values: CDR1 SGDLS, CDR2 YYNGEE. Here the CDR3 DNA reads TGTGCCAGCAGCGTAGAAGGACAGAGCTCCTATAATTCACCCCTCCACTTT. Amino acid sequence: CASSVEGQSSYNSPLHF. Filled out from reference TRBV9 and TRBJ1-6, the complete variable domain reads DSGVTQTPKHLITATGQRVTLRCSPRSGDLSVYWYQQSLDQGLQFLIQYYNGEERAKGNILERFSAQQFPDLHSELNLSSLELGDSALYFCASSVEGQSSYNSPLHFGNGTRLTVT.

The DNA of the CDR3 is TGTGCCAGCAGCTTGACAGGCGTCGATACGCAGTATTTT. Translating gives CASSLTGVDTQYF. The chain joins TRBV5-6 to TRBJ2-3; possibly TRBD1 for D (5 bases). The CDR3 has 13 amino acids. V lost 1 base to trimming and J lost 6 bases, with 9 bases between them. Germline CDR1 and CDR2: SGHDT and YYEEEE.

This rearrangement joins TRBV28 to TRBJ2-7; D is possibly TRBD2 (6 bases). V lost 3 bases and J lost 6, with 9 bases in between. Germline values: CDR1 MDHEN, CDR2 SYDVKM. The CDR3 extends over 12 amino acids. The CDR3 loop reads CASSFYGSEQYF. CDR3 nucleotides: TGTGCCAGCAGTTTCTACGGGAGCGAGCAGTACTTC.

The chain joins TRBV4-1 to TRBJ2-7; no definite D call. V gave up 3 bases and J gave up 7 bases, with 13 bases separating them. The CDR3 is made up of 13 amino acids. The germline V gene encodes CDR1 MGHRA and CDR2 YSYEKL. The CDR3 region has the DNA TGCGCCAGCAGCCAGCCCTTGAGCCGGGAGCAGTACTTC. Its protein is CASSQPLSREQYF.

V gene TRBV10-2 combines with J gene TRBJ1-4; TRBD1 agrees at 7 bases. The V segment lost 0 bases and the J segment 7 bases; nucleotides outside the gene matches: 11. CDR1 is WSHSY and CDR2 is SAAADI in the germline V gene. This CDR3 has 17 amino acids. CDR3 residues: CASSESTPGTETEKLFF. CDR3 nucleotide sequence: TGCGCCAGCAGTGAGTCGACCCCCGGGACAGAGACTGAAAAACTGTTTTTT.

The gene calls are TRBV5-6 and TRBJ2-3; 9 bases line up with TRBD2. Per the germline V gene, CDR1 is SGHDT and CDR2 is YYEEEE. The trim removed 4 bases at V and 0 bases at J, leaving 0 bases unmatched. CDR3 length: 14 amino acids. Here the CDR3 DNA reads TGTGCCAGCAGCACTAGCGGGAGCACAGATACGCAGTATTTT. This translates into CASSTSGSTDTQYF.

On this clone itself: At one end, the junction sequence differs from germline, possibly due to a read error. Different DNA sequences within this sample yield the same CDR3. The CDR3 is CASSVGGGSADTQYF. The CDR3 DNA is TGCGCCAGCAGCGTAGGAGGGGGCTCGGCAGATACGCAGTATTTT. The rearrangement links TRBV9 to TRBJ2-3; tentatively, D is TRBD1 (7 bases). The CDR3 is made up of 15 amino acids. The germline V gene encodes CDR1 SGDLS and CDR2 YYNGEE.

The chain combines TRBV19 with TRBJ2-3; perhaps TRBD2 as D (6 bases). Trimming took off 6 bases at V and 4 bases at J, with 20 bases between the two ends. CDR1 LNHDA and CDR2 SQIVND come from the germline V gene (reference sequence). The CDR3 has 16 amino acids. The CDR3 protein is CASSPLTSPEADTQYF. The DNA for the CDR3 is TGTGCCAGTAGCCCATTAACTAGCCCTGAGGCAGATACGCAGTATTTT.

This chain joins TRBV6-6 and TRBJ2-7; maybe TRBD2 (5 bases). Trimming left V 2 bases short and J 2 bases short, with 16 bases between. Looked up from germline, CDR1 is MNHNY and CDR2 is SVGAGI (reference sequence). This CDR3 is built from 16 residues. CDR3: CASSYPPGLAPYEQYF. CDR3 bases: TGTGCCAGCAGTTACCCCCCGGGCCTAGCCCCCTACGAGCAGTACTTC.

The V call is TRBV28, the J call TRBJ1-5; D not resolved. V lost 2 bases, J lost 0 bases, and 14 bases lay in between. This CDR3 is built from 17 residues. CDR1 is MDHEN, CDR2 SYDVKM, per germline. CDR3 loop: CASSLIRDTHSNQPQHF. The DNA of the CDR3 is TGTGCCAGCAGTTTAATTAGAGACACTCATAGCAATCAGCCCCAGCATTTT.

V gene TRBV7-9 combines with J gene TRBJ2-1; 7 bases are a match to TRBD1. V was clipped by 4 bases and J by 3 bases; unmatched bases: 6. Germline-derived CDR1 and CDR2 are SEHNR and FQNEAQ (reference sequence). The CDR3 runs to 15 residues. The CDR3 bases are TGTGCCAGCAGCTCGAGACAGGGCGTCTACAATGAGCAGTTCTTC. It specifies CASSSRQGVYNEQFF. Supplemented by reference TRBV7-9 and TRBJ2-1, the full variable domain reads DTGVSQNPRHKITKRGQNVTFRCDPISEHNRLYWYRQTLGQGPEFLTYFQNEAQLEKSRLLSDRFSAERPKGSFSTLEIQRTEQGDSAMYLCASSSRQGVYNEQFFGPGTRLTVL.

This chain connects TRBV28 to TRBJ1-5, with D possibly being TRBD1 (6 bases). This CDR3 is 14 amino acids long. Trimming took 10 bases from V and 2 from J, leaving 15 bases between them. CDR1 is MDHEN and CDR2 is SYDVKM in the germline V gene. The CDR3: CAIRRTEGNQPQHF. The CDR3 region has the DNA TGTGCCATCAGACGGACAGAGGGCAATCAGCCCCAGCATTTT.

The V call is TRBV29-1, the J call TRBJ2-6; 7 nucleotides match TRBD1. The V gene's germline CDR1 is SQVTM and CDR2 ANQGSEA. J was trimmed by 1 base and V by 5 bases; bases with no gene match: 2. The CDR3 loop spans 14 amino acids. Here the CDR3 DNA reads TGCAGCGTTTCGACAGGGTCTGGGGCCAACGTCCTGACTTTC. Encoded protein: CSVSTGSGANVLTF.

The chain couples TRBV6-5 to TRBJ2-1; D is unclear. Germline V gene data show CDR1 as MNHEY and CDR2 as SVGAGI. This CDR3 is 13 amino acids long. Trimming left V 5 bases short and J 4 bases short, with 9 bases between. In DNA, the CDR3 is TGTGCCAGCAGTCCCCCCAGTTACAATGAGCAGTTCTTC. Protein product: CASSPPSYNEQFF.

The rearrangement links TRBV5-6 to TRBJ2-7; 10 nucleotides align to TRBD2. Unmatched junction bases numbered 10, after V lost 0 bases and J lost 7 bases. Germline CDR1 and CDR2: SGHDT and YYEEEE. The CDR3 length is 16 residues. The CDR3 DNA follows: TGTGCCAGCAGCTTGGAACTAGCGGGGCCACTGGGGGAGCAGTACTTC. As protein: CASSLELAGPLGEQYF.

This clone was observed a single time. This chain links TRBV10-1 with TRBJ2-1; TRBD1 is a possible D gene (5 bases). The germline V and J ends were trimmed by 3 bases and 5 bases, with 11 bases remaining between them. The CDR3 consists of 14 residues. From germline, CDR1 is WNHNN and CDR2 SYGVQD (reference sequence). CDR3 in amino acids: CASSDPDSNNEQFF. CDR3 coding DNA: TGCGCCAGCAGTGACCCTGACAGTAACAATGAGCAGTTCTTC.

The chain is built from TRBV19 and TRBJ2-1; D unclear. The germline CDR1 and CDR2 sequences are LNHDA and SQIVND (reference sequence). V lost 6 bases to trimming and J lost 5 bases, with 11 bases between them. The CDR3 spans 13 residues. The CDR3 here is CASSLSSDNEQFF. The CDR3 nucleotides are TGTGCCAGTAGCCTGTCCAGTGACAATGAGCAGTTCTTC.

The chain is built from TRBV6-5 and TRBJ2-7; the D gene is possibly TRBD2 (6 bases). This CDR3 is built from 12 residues. Germline lookup yields CDR1 MNHEY and CDR2 SVGAGI. The V gene lost 0 bases and the J gene lost 11 bases, with 11 bases spanning the gap. This CDR3 reads CASSYSGGGEYF. In DNA form, the CDR3 reads TGTGCCAGCAGTTACTCGGGTGGAGGGGAGTACTTC.

This clone showed up just once. The CDR3 reads CASSVGGDTGELFF. The CDR3 nucleotides read TGTGCCAGCAGCGTAGGGGGCGACACCGGGGAGCTGTTTTTT. The rearrangement links TRBV9 to TRBJ2-2, with D possibly being TRBD1 (5 bases). V was trimmed by 0 bases and J by 3 bases, leaving 6 bases between them. The CDR3 length is 14 residues. Germline-derived CDR1 and CDR2 are SGDLS and YYNGEE. The full variable domain, rest sourced from reference TRBV9 and TRBJ2-2, is DSGVTQTPKHLITATGQRVTLRCSPRSGDLSVYWYQQSLDQGLQFLIQYYNGEERAKGNILERFSAQQFPDLHSELNLSSLELGDSALYFCASSVGGDTGELFFGEGSRLTVL.

The chain is built from TRBV27 and TRBJ2-1; D remains ambiguous. The CDR3 has 14 amino acids. The V gene's germline CDR1 is MNHEY and CDR2 SMNVEV (reference sequence). Trimming removed 4 bases from V and 6 bases from J, with 13 bases in between. CDR3: CASSSDEIINEQFF. CDR3 coding DNA: TGTGCCAGCAGTTCCGATGAGATTATCAATGAGCAGTTCTTC.

This sequence joins TRBV30 and TRBJ1-5, with D maybe TRBD1 (5 bases). This CDR3 region has 13 residues. V lost 5 bases, J lost 1 base, and 9 bases lay in between. Germline lookup yields CDR1 GTSNPN and CDR2 SVGIG (reference sequence). The CDR3 DNA sequence: TGTGCCTGGGCGGAGGGGAGCAATCAGCCCCAGCATTTT. This sequence encodes CAWAEGSNQPQHF.

CDR3 protein: CASSLLDRNLYGYTF. CDR3 sequence (DNA): TGCGCCAGCAGCCTCCTGGACAGGAACCTCTATGGCTACACCTTC. The V call is TRBV23-1, the J call TRBJ1-2; 7 bases are a match to TRBD1. TRBV23-1 is an ORF, and what it does is uncertain. The V segment lost 6 bases and the J segment 4 bases; nucleotides outside the gene matches: 11. The CDR3 has 15 amino acids.

This clone was observed a single time. This chain links TRBV5-1 with TRBJ2-1, with TRBD2 identical over 10 bases. J gave up 7 bases and V 7 bases, and 23 bases lay outside the gene matches. The CDR3 consists of 19 residues. Germline assignment: CDR1 SGHRS and CDR2 YFSETQ. The CDR3 is CASSNGGLAGARGGNEQFF. The CDR3 bases are TGCGCCAGCTCGAATGGAGGTCTAGCGGGGGCAAGGGGGGGGAATGAGCAGTTCTTC.